This T cell receptor (beta chain) was recovered during a study of blood T cell repertoires in COVID-19. On the study more broadly: From the United States, Italy and Spain came samples of acute and convalescent COVID-19. The cDNA or gDNA used as material had been derived from T cells, B-cell-depleted T cells, or PBMCs.

Only in-frame clones appear in the TCRdb table, and some are missing; sequencing was by immunoSEQ multiplex PCR. The sample consists of 210,000 or so clones, 70% to 85% of them appearing once. V was pared by 5 bases and J by 10 bases, with 8 bases of the junction left unmatched. CDR1 is LGHDT and CDR2 is YNNKEL in the germline V gene (reference sequence). This CDR3 has 13 amino acids. One Seattle source followed patients from active infection through their disease course. The material sequenced was peripheral blood. V usage is TRBV3-1 (or the pseudogene TRBV3-2) and J usage is TRBJ2-1; 7 bases are shared with TRBD1. This clonotype originated in a woman aged 80 or older with COVID-19, enrolled during active disease. The CDR3, as DNA: TGTGCCAGCAGCTTGGGGACAGCGAAGGAGCAGTTCTTC. As protein: CASSLGTAKEQFF.